A single sample gave rise to the 2 T cell receptor beta chains below, sequenced in a study of cytomegalovirus exposure and HLA in healthy donors. Primers included in the PCR were 60 Vbeta and 13 Jbeta primers. Profiling relied on immunoSEQ multiplex PCR, and the TCRdb table lists in-frame clones only, not all of them. In the table there are some 90,000 clones, roughly 63% of which are singletons. The specimen was PBMCs. The source is a man aged 50 to 60 in good health and CMV-seronegative.

This chain uses TRBV11-3 with TRBJ2-3; TRBD2 is a possible D gene (6 bases). Germline-derived CDR1 and CDR2 are SGHNT and YENEEA. The CDR3 totals 13 residues. V lost 5 bases and J lost 4, with 10 bases in between. In DNA form, the CDR3 reads TGTGCCAGCAGCCAACGGGGGTCAGATACGCAGTATTTT. This encodes CASSQRGSDTQYF.

This chain uses TRBV5-1 with TRBJ1-4, with D maybe TRBD1 (5 bases). Germline V lookup: CDR1 SGHRS, CDR2 YFSETQ. Trimming took off 2 bases at V and 6 bases at J, with 11 bases between the two ends. The CDR3 runs 14 residues. The CDR3 DNA sequence: TGCGCCAGCAGCTTCAGCCAGGGCGATGAAAAACTGTTTTTT. This codes for CASSFSQGDEKLFF.